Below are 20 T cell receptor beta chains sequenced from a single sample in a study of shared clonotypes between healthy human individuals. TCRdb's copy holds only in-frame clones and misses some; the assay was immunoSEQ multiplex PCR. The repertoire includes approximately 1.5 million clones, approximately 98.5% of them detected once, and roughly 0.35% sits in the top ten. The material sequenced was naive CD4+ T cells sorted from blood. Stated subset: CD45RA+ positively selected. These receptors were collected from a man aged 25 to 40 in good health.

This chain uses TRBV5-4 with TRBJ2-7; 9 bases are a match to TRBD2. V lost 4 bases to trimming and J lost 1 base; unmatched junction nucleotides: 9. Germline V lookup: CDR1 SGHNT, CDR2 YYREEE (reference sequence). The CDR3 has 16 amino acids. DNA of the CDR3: TGTGCCAGCAGCCGGGGTGGTAGCGGGAGTTCCTACGAGCAGTACTTC. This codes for CASSRGGSGSSYEQYF.

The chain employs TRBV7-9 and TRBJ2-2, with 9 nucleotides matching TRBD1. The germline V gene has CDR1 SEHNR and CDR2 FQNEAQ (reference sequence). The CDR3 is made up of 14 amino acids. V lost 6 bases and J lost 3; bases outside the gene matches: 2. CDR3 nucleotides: TGTGCCAGCAGGAGGACAGGGGACACCGGGGAGCTGTTTTTT. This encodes CASRRTGDTGELFF. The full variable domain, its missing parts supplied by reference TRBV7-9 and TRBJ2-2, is DTGVSQNPRHKITKRGQNVTFRCDPISEHNRLYWYRQTLGQGPEFLTYFQNEAQLEKSRLLSDRFSAERPKGSFSTLEIQRTEQGDSAMYLCASRRTGDTGELFFGEGSRLTVL.

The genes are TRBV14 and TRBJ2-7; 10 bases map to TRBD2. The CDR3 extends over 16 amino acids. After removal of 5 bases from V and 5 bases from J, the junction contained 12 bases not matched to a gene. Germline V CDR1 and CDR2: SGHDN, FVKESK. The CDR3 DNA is TGTGCCAGCAGCGGTATAGTTGCTAGCGGGAGCAACGAGCAGTACTTC. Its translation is CASSGIVASGSNEQYF.

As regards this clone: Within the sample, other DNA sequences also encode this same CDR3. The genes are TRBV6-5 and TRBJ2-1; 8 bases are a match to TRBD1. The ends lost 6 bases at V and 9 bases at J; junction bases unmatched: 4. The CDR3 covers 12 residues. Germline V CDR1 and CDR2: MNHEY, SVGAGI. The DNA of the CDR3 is TGTGCCAGCAGCCGTACAGGGGGTGAGCAGTTCTTC. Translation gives CASSRTGGEQFF.

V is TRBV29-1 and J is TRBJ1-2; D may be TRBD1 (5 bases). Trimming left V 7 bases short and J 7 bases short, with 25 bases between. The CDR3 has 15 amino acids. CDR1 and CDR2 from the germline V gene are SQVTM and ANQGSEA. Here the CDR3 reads CSAGWQGWMERGYTF. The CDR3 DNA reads TGCAGCGCCGGATGGCAGGGATGGATGGAACGTGGCTACACCTTC.

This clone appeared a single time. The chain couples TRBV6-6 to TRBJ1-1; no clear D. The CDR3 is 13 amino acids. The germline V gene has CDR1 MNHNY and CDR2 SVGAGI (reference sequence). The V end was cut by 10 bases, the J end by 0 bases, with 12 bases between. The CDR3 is CATKGRVNTEAFF. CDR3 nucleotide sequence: TGTGCCACCAAGGGTAGGGTGAACACTGAAGCTTTCTTT.

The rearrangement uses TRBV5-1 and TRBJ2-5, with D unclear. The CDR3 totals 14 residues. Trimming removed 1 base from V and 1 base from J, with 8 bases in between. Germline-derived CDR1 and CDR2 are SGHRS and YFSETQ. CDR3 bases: TGCGCCAGCAGCTTGACAGACGTCCAAGAGACCCAGTACTTC. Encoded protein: CASSLTDVQETQYF.

CDR3 in DNA: TGTGCCAGCAGTTTATCCGCGAGGGGTCAAGAGACCCAGTACTTC. This gives the protein CASSLSARGQETQYF. The rearrangement joins TRBV27 to TRBJ2-5; D is perhaps TRBD1 or TRBD2 (5 bases each). Between the trimmed V and J ends, which lost 0 bases and 2 bases, there was a span of 10 bases. The CDR3 covers 15 residues. The germline CDR1 and CDR2 sequences are MNHEY and SMNVEV (reference sequence).

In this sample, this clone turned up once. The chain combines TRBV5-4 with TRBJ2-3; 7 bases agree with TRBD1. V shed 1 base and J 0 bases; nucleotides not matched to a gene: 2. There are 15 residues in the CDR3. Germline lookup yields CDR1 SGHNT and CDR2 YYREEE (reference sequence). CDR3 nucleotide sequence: TGTGCCAGCAGCTTGACAGGGGATAGCACAGATACGCAGTATTTT. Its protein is CASSLTGDSTDTQYF. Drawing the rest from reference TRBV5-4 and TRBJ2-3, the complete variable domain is ETGVTQSPTHLIKTRGQQVTLRCSSQSGHNTVSWYQQALGQGPQFIFQYYREEENGRGNFPPRFSGLQFPNYSSELNVNALELDDSALYLCASSLTGDSTDTQYFGPGTRLTVL.

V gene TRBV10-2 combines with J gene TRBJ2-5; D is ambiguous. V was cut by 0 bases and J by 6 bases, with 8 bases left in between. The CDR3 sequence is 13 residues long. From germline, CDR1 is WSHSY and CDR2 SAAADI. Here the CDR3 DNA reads TGCGCCAGCAGTGAGTCGTTTGGTCAGACCCAGTACTTC. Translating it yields CASSESFGQTQYF.

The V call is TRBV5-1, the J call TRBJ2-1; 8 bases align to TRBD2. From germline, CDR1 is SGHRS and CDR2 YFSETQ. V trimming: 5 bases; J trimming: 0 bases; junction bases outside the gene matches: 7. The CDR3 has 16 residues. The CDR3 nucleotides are TGCGCCAGCAGGGTCAACAGCGGGAGCTCCTACAATGAGCAGTTCTTC. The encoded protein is CASRVNSGSSYNEQFF.

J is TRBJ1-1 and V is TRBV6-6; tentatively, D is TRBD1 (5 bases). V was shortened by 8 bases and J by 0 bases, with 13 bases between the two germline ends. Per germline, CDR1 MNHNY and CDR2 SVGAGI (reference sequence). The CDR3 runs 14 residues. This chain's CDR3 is CASLTRGMNTEAFF. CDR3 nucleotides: TGTGCCAGCCTGACCCGGGGGATGAACACTGAAGCTTTCTTT.

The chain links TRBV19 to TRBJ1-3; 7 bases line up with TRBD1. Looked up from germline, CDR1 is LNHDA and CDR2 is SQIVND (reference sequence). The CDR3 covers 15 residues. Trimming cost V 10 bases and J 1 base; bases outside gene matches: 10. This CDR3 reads CATKPEGASGNTIYF. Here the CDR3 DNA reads TGTGCCACCAAACCGGAGGGGGCTTCTGGAAACACCATATATTTT.

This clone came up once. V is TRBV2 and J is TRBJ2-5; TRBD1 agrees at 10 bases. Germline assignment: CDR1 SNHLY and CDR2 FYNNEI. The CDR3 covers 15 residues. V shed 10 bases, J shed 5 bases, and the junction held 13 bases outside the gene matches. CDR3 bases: TGTGCCATCACCTCCTTAGACAGGGGGCGGGAGACCCAGTACTTC. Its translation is CAITSLDRGRETQYF.

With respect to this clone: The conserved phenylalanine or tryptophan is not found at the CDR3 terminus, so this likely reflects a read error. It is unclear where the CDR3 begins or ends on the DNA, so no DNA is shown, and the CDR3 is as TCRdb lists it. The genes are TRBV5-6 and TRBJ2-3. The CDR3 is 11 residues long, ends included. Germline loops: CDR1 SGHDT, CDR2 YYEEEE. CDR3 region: CASSLAWKGGN.

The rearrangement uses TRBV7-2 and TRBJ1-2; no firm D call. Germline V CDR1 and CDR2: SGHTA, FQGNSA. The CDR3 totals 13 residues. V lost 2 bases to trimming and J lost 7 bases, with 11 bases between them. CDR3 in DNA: TGTGCCAGCAGCTTACGCTCCCTAGGTGGCTACACCTTC. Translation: CASSLRSLGGYTF.

CDR3 amino acids: CSAASNQPQHF. CDR3 nucleotide sequence: TGCAGTGCTGCGTCCAATCAGCCCCAGCATTTT. The rearrangement uses TRBV20-1 and TRBJ1-5; D is undetermined. With 5 bases removed from V and 3 bases from J, the gap between germline ends came to 5 bases. The CDR3 is 11 residues long. In germline, CDR1 is DFQATT, CDR2 SNEGSKA (reference sequence).

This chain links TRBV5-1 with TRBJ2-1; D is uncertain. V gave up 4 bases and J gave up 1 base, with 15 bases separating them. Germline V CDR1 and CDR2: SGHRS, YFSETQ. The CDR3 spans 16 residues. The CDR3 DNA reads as TGCGCCAGCAGCGCCGCTAGTACCCGATCCTACAATGAGCAGTTCTTC. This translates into CASSAASTRSYNEQFF.

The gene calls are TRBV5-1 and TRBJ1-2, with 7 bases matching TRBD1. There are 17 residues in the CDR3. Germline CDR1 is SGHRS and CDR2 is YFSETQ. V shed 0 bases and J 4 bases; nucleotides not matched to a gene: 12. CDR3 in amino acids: CASSLGTGTVSFYGYTF. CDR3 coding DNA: TGCGCCAGCAGCTTGGGAACTGGGACAGTCAGCTTCTATGGCTACACCTTC.

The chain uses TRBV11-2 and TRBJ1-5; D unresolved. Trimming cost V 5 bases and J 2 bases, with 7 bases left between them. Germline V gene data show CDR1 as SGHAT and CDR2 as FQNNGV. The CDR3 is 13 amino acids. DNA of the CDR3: TGTGCCAGCAGCCTCCGGGGCAATCAGCCCCAGCATTTT. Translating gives CASSLRGNQPQHF.